The 20 T cell receptor gamma chains below were found in one sample sequenced in a study of gamma-delta chains in newborns, infants, children. TCRdb fed the reads into CATT to redo clone calling. Among more than 550 gamma-chain clones listed, 74% were seen once. The sequencing sample was made of blood. These receptors originate from a child who was a newborn, infant or young child, either healthy, febrile or measles-vaccinated (not recorded which).

The called J gene is TRGJ1 or TRGJ2, whereas the V gene has no call. This CDR3 comprises 13 residues. The CDR3, as DNA: TGTGCCACCTGGCTTCCCAATTATTATAAGAAACTCTTT. Translation gives CATWLPNYYKKLF.

This clone has a handful of counts. The chain recombines TRGV2 with TRGJP2. No J gene was available from TCRdb, and it was assigned here by a germline match of the DNA. J was trimmed by 1 base and V by 4 bases; bases with no gene match: 0. Germline CDR1 reads EGSNGY; CDR2 reads YDSYNSKV. CDR3 length: 13 amino acids. The CDR3 here is CATWDSSDWIKTF. DNA of the CDR3: TGTGCCACCTGGGATAGTAGTGATTGGATCAAGACGTTT.

The J gene call is TRGJP, but no V gene call exists. The CDR3 contains 17 residues. CDR3 nucleotide sequence: TGTGCCTTGTGGGAGGTGCACCGAGAGTTGGGCAAAAAAATCAAGGTATTT. Translated, it gives CALWEVHRELGKKIKVF.

This clone has a handful of counts. This chain connects TRGV9 to TRGJP. Since TCRdb gives no J gene, matching the DNA to germline was used here to assign it. CDR1 and CDR2 (germline): GITISATS, ISYDGTV (reference sequence). Trimming cost V 0 bases and J 3 bases; bases outside gene matches: 8. This CDR3 has 19 residues. DNA for the CDR3: TGTGCCTTGTGGGAGGTGCAGAAGCCGCAAGAGTTGGGCAAAAAAATCAAGGTATTT. This encodes CALWEVQKPQELGKKIKVF.

No call was made for the V gene; the J gene is TRGJP. This CDR3 has 15 amino acids. Written as DNA, the CDR3 is TGTGCTTTGTGGGAGCCTCTTTTGGGCAAAAAAATCAAGGTATTT. Amino acid sequence: CALWEPLLGKKIKVF.

The chain is built from TRGV9 and TRGJP. The J gene, not given by TCRdb, was assigned here from a germline match of the nucleotide sequence. Trimming removed 0 bases from V and 7 bases from J; junction bases left unmatched: 6. The germline gives CDR1 GITISATS, CDR2 ISYDGTV (reference sequence). The CDR3 sequence is 17 residues long. CDR3 DNA sequence: TGTGCCTTGTGGGAGGTGCATTCCGAGTTGGGCAAAAAAATCAAGGTATTT. It specifies CALWEVHSELGKKIKVF.

This clone was counted a few times. This chain uses TRGV9 with TRGJ1 or TRGJ2. TCRdb supplies no J gene; here it was assigned by aligning the nucleotide sequence to germline. Germline V lookup: CDR1 GITISATS, CDR2 ISYDGTV (reference sequence). The trim removed 0 bases at V and 7 bases at J, leaving 3 bases unmatched. The CDR3 is made up of 12 amino acids. CDR3 sequence reads: CALWEVRYKKLF. The CDR3 DNA sequence: TGTGCCTTGTGGGAGGTGCGGTATAAGAAACTCTTT.

This chain uses TRGV9 with TRGJP. TCRdb offers no J gene call, so here the DNA was matched to germline to obtain one. The germline V gene has CDR1 GITISATS and CDR2 ISYDGTV (reference sequence). V shed 5 bases, J shed 7 bases, and the junction held 5 bases outside the gene matches. The CDR3 covers 15 residues. For the CDR3, the DNA is TGTGCCTTGTGGGTAAGGGAGTTGGGCAAAAAAATCAAGGTATTT. As protein: CALWVRELGKKIKVF.

No V segment was called; the J segment is TRGJ1 or TRGJ2. The CDR3 extends over 15 amino acids. CDR3 nucleotides: TGTGCCACCTGGGATGCAACCCACTTTTATTATAAGAAACTCTTT. Its protein product is CATWDATHFYYKKLF.

The J gene is given as TRGJ1 or TRGJ2, and the V gene is not called. The CDR3 has 15 amino acids. This CDR3 reads CATWDSGRGNYKKLF. CDR3 in DNA: TGTGCCACCTGGGATTCGGGCAGGGGGAATTATAAGAAACTCTTT.

The CDR3 spells CATWDRYKKLF. In nucleotides, the CDR3 is TGTGCCACCTGGGACAGGTATAAGAAACTCTTT. The J gene was identified as TRGJ1 or TRGJ2, and no V gene was called. This CDR3 is 11 amino acids long.

The chain couples TRGV8 to TRGJ1 or TRGJ2. Here the J gene came from matching the DNA to germline, since TCRdb omits it. This CDR3 has 12 residues. The V segment lost 5 bases and the J segment 10 bases; nucleotides outside the gene matches: 11. Germline lookup yields CDR1 VENAVY and CDR2 YDSYNSRV. The CDR3 bases are TGTGCCACCTGGGGCTACCCGGGGAAGAAACTCTTT. It codes for CATWGYPGKKLF.

The chain joins TRGV9 to TRGJP. The J gene, absent from TCRdb, was called here by matching the DNA to germline. The CDR3 length is 17 residues. The V segment lost 2 bases and the J segment 4 bases; nucleotides outside the gene matches: 5. The germline CDR1 and CDR2 sequences are GITISATS and ISYDGTV (reference sequence). The CDR3 loop is CALWEELQELGKKIKVF. The CDR3 coding sequence is TGTGCCTTGTGGGAGGAGCTCCAAGAGTTGGGCAAAAAAATCAAGGTATTT.

For this clone: Different DNA sequences within this sample yield the same CDR3. This chain connects TRGV9 to TRGJP. TCRdb records no J gene; here it was assigned by comparing the DNA to germline. Germline V gene data show CDR1 as GITISATS and CDR2 as ISYDGTV (reference sequence). This CDR3 comprises 17 residues. V dropped 0 bases and J dropped 3; count of bases not matched to a gene: 2. Here the CDR3 reads CALWEVPQELGKKIKVF. The CDR3, as DNA: TGTGCCTTGTGGGAGGTGCCGCAAGAGTTGGGCAAAAAAATCAAGGTATTT.

This rearrangement joins TRGV9 to TRGJP. Germline matching of the DNA provided the J gene here, since TCRdb leaves it blank. V trimming: 2 bases; J trimming: 8 bases; junction bases outside the gene matches: 3. Germline V gene data show CDR1 as GITISATS and CDR2 as ISYDGTV (reference sequence). There are 15 residues in the CDR3. CDR3 residues: CALWEEKLGKKIKVF. In DNA form, the CDR3 reads TGTGCCTTGTGGGAGGAAAAGTTGGGCAAAAAAATCAAGGTATTT.

In the case of this clone: The identical CDR3 is also encoded by other nucleotide sequences in the sample. CDR3 DNA: TGTGCCTTGTGGGAGGTACTGCAAGAGTTGGGCAAAAAAATCAAGGTATTT. Translated, it gives CALWEVLQELGKKIKVF. This chain joins TRGV9 and TRGJP. Here the J gene was assigned by germline matching of the DNA, as TCRdb has none. The CDR3 totals 17 residues. The ends lost 1 base at V and 3 bases at J; junction bases unmatched: 3. Germline CDR1 and CDR2: GITISATS and ISYDGTV (reference sequence).

Details on this clone: This sequence may be a read error, since a much larger clone differs from it by one base. Other nucleotide sequences from this sample produce the same CDR3. The chain is built from TRGV9 and TRGJP. Unmatched junction bases numbered 2, after V lost 1 base and J lost 5 bases. This CDR3 comprises 16 residues. Germline CDR1 is GITISATS and CDR2 is ISYDGTV (reference sequence). DNA for the CDR3: TGTGCCTTGTGGGAGGTAAAAGAGTTGGGCAAAAAAATCAAGGTATTT. It yields the protein CALWEVKELGKKIKVF.

The chain employs TRGV5 and TRGJ1 or TRGJ2. Here the J gene came from matching the DNA to germline, since TCRdb omits it. The CDR3 spans 13 residues. Per the germline V gene, CDR1 is VINAFY and CDR2 is YDVSNSKD. V shed 5 bases, J shed 12 bases, and the junction held 16 bases outside the gene matches. The CDR3 DNA follows: TGTGCCACCTGGGCGCACGCCCAGTGGGGGAAACTCTTT. Its translation is CATWAHAQWGKLF.

The genes are TRGV9 and TRGJ1 or TRGJ2. With V trimmed by 2 bases and J by 7 bases, 14 bases remained unmatched. The CDR3 has 15 residues. Germline V gene data show CDR1 as GITISATS and CDR2 as ISYDGTV (reference sequence). The CDR3 loop reads CALWEDTSRGYKKLF. The CDR3 region has the DNA TGTGCCTTGTGGGAGGATACCAGCAGGGGGTATAAGAAACTCTTT.

This clone came up once. This specimen includes other DNA sequences encoding the same CDR3. The chain is built from TRGV9 and TRGJP. The J gene, missing from TCRdb, was assigned here through DNA to germline matching. The CDR3 has 17 residues. The germline V gene has CDR1 GITISATS and CDR2 ISYDGTV (reference sequence). With V trimmed by 1 base and J by 4 bases, 4 bases remained unmatched. CDR3 in DNA: TGTGCCTTGTGGGAGGTAAATCAAGAGTTGGGCAAAAAAATCAAGGTATTT. Its protein is CALWEVNQELGKKIKVF.